A selection of T cell receptor beta chains follows, all from one sample in a study of shared clonotypes between healthy human individuals. Generated by immunoSEQ multiplex PCR, the TCRdb table keeps only in-frame clones and is missing some. The data hold about 2.1 million clones, with 85% to 95% observed a single time. The sequenced sample was naive CD8+ T cells from PBMCs. The receptors derive from a man between 18 and 29 years old in good health. Some clones in this sample may be carry-over from other donors' samples. CDR3s include the opening cysteine and the closing phenylalanine or tryptophan.

J gene,V gene,CDR3 protein
TRBJ2-5,TRBV5-8,CASTKRTGKETQYF
TRBJ1-1,TRBV19,CASSIWGPGGQTEAFF
TRBJ2-1,TRBV29-1,CSAGAGYNEQFF
TRBJ1-2,TRBV5-4,CASSGTGSGYGYTF
TRBJ2-7,TRBV4-2,CASSYTLAGASYEQYF
TRBJ1-2,TRBV14,CASSQTGFYGYTF
TRBJ2-3,TRBV28,CASSFLAGGEQQDTQYF
TRBJ2-7,TRBV5-6,CASSLAGVLAGEQYF
TRBJ2-1,TRBV5-5,CASSQGTPVERYNEQFF
TRBJ2-7,TRBV5-1,CASSLARDPVEQYF
TRBJ1-2,TRBV6-1,CASSERVNYGYTF
TRBJ1-2,TRBV19,CASSMGAEGYTF
TRBJ1-1,TRBV6-1,CASSERFKNTEAFF
TRBJ2-7,TRBV6-1,CASSPVTSYEQYF
TRBJ2-3,TRBV14,CASSQRRGGTDTQYF
TRBJ2-7,TRBV28,CASSFSRVPGQYF
TRBJ2-7,TRBV6-5,CASRSSTGWEQYF
TRBJ2-1,TRBV5-1,CASSPRVDEQFF
TRBJ1-2,TRBV19,CASSAQPGQGNGYTF
TRBJ2-7,TRBV10-2,CASNAGTGRYEQYF
TRBJ2-2,TRBV28,CASSLGTTNTGELFF
TRBJ1-1,TRBV5-1,CASSLETGWGTEAFF
TRBJ2-7,TRBV28,CASSLTDLRDRGGFEQYF
TRBJ2-3,TRBV5-1,CASSLAGTSYAPPDTQYF
TRBJ2-1,TRBV9,CASSVRWSGRNIYEQFF
TRBJ2-2,TRBV9,CASSAGNTGELFF
TRBJ2-1,TRBV5-1,CASSLKTGGRSPYNEQFF
TRBJ1-2,TRBV19,CASSGHLTGTLEGYTF
TRBJ2-1,TRBV6-5,CASSSGTAGEDEQFF
TRBJ2-1,TRBV4-1,CASSHFQGSSNEQFF
TRBJ2-7,TRBV5-6,CASSSGLATYEQYF
TRBJ2-7,TRBV27,CASRPRGGTAYEQYF
TRBJ2-7,TRBV5-1,CASSLSQAYEQYF